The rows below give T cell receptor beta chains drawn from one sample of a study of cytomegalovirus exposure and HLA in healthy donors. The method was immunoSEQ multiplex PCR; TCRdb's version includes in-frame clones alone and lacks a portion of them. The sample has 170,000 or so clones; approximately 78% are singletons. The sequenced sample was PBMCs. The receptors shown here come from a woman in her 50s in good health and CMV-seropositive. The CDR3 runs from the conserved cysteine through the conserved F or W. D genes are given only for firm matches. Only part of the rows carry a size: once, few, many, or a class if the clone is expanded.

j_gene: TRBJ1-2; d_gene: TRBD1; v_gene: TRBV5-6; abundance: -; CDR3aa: CASSRQGRLNYGYTF; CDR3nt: TGTGCCAGCAGCAGACAGGGGCGTTTGAACTATGGCTACACCTTC
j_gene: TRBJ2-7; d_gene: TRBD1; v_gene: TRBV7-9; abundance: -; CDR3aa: CASSGLTGGSYEQYF; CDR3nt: TGTGCCAGCAGCGGACTAACAGGGGGCTCCTACGAGCAGTACTTC
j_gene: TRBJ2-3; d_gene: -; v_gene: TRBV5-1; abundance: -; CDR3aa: CASSRDMGGGTDTQYF; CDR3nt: TGCGCCAGCAGCAGGGATATGGGGGGTGGGACAGATACGCAGTATTTT
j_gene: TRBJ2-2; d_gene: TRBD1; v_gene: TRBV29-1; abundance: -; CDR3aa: CSVAGTGVSTGELFF; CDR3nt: TGCAGCGTCGCTGGGACAGGGGTCTCCACCGGGGAGCTGTTTTTT
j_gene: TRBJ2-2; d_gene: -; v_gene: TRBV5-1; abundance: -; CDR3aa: CASSLGGQNTGELFF; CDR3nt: TGCGCCAGCAGCTTGGGCGGGCAGAACACCGGGGAGCTGTTTTTT
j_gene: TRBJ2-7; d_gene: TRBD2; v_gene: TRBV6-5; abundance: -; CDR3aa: CASTRGAGIYEQYF; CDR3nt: TGTGCCAGCACCCGGGGAGCGGGGATTTACGAGCAGTACTTC
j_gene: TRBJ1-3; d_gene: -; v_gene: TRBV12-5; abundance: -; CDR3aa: CASGPLLSGNTIYF; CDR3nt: TGTGCTAGTGGGCCCCTACTCTCTGGAAACACCATATATTTT
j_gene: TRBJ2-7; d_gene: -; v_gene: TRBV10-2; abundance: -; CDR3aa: CASSDKSYEQYF; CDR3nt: TGCGCCAGCAGTGACAAATCCTACGAGCAGTACTTC
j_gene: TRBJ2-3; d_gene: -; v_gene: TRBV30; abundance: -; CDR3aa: CACPKSGGDTQYF; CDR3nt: TGTGCCTGCCCCAAATCCGGCGGAGATACGCAGTATTTT
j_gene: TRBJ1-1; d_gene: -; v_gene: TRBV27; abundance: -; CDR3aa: CASSLWQGRNTEAFF; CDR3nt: TGTGCCAGCAGTTTATGGCAGGGGCGGAACACTGAAGCTTTCTTT
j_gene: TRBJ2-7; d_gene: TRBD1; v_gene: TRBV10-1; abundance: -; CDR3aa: CASSEGQGDEQYF; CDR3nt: TGCGCCAGCAGTGAGGGACAGGGGGACGAGCAGTACTTC
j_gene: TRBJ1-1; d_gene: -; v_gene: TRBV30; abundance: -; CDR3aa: CAWKRERRTEAFF; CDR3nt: TGTGCCTGGAAAAGGGAGAGAAGGACTGAAGCTTTCTTT
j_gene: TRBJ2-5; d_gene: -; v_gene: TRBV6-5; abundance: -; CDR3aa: CASSQGTASEAQYF; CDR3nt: TGTGCCAGCAGCCAAGGGACTGCTTCAGAGGCCCAGTACTTC
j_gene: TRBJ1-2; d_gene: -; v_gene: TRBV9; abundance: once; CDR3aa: CASSPTTGYGYTF; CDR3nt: TGTGCCAGCAGCCCGACCACGGGCTATGGCTACACCTTC
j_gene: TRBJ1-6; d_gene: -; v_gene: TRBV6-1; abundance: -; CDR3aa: CASSPRGNNSPLHF; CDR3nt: TGTGCCAGCAGTCCGCGGGGGAACAATTCACCCCTCCACTTT
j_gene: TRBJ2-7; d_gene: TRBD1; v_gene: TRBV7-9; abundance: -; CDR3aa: CASSLNPTGGSGEQYF; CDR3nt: TGTGCCAGCAGCCTCAACCCCACAGGGGGCTCTGGCGAGCAGTACTTC
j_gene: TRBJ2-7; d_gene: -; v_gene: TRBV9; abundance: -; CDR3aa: CASSGDSAYEQYF; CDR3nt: TGTGCCAGCAGCGGCGACAGCGCCTACGAGCAGTACTTC
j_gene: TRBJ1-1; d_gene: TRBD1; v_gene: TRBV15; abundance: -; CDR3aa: CAITTGWNTEAFF; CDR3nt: TGTGCCATTACGACAGGGTGGAACACTGAAGCTTTCTTT
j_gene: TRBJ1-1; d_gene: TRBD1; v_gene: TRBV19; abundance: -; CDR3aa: CASTTGGLTEAFF; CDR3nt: TGTGCCAGTACGACAGGGGGTCTCACTGAAGCTTTCTTT
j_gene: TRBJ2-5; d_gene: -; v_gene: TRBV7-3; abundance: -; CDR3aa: CASSPGGWETQYF; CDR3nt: TGTGCCAGCAGCCCCGGAGGCTGGGAGACCCAGTACTTC
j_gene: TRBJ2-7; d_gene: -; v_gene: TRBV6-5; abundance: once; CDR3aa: CASSSETAYEQYF; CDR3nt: TGTGCCAGCAGTTCTGAGACAGCCTACGAGCAGTACTTC
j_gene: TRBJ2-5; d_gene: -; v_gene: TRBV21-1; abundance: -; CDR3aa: CASSKERGGRETQYF; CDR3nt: TGTGCCAGCAGCAAAGAGCGGGGGGGCCGGGAGACCCAGTACTTC
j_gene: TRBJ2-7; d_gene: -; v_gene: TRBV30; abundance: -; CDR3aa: CAWGWQGMEQYF; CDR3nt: TGTGCCTGGGGTTGGCAGGGCATGGAGCAGTACTTC
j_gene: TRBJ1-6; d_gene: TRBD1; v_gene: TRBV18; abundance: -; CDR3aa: CASSPDRLGTGGDSPLHF; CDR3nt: TGTGCCAGCTCACCAGACCGGCTAGGGACAGGGGGAGATTCACCCCTCCACTTT
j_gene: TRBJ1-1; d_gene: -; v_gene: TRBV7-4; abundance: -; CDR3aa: CASTLHWGPRMNTEAFF; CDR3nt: TGTGCCAGCACCCTGCACTGGGGCCCCAGAATGAACACTGAAGCTTTCTTT
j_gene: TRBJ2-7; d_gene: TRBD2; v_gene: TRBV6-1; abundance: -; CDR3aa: CASSTSVRGYEQYF; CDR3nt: TGTGCCAGCAGTACTAGCGTGAGGGGTTACGAGCAGTACTTC
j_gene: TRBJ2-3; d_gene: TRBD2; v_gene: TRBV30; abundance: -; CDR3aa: CASGTSGTDTQYF; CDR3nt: TGTGCCTCCGGGACTAGCGGTACAGATACGCAGTATTTT
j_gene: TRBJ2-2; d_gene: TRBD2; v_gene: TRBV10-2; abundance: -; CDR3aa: CASSEGGGQNTGELFF; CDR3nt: TGCGCCAGCAGTGAAGGCGGGGGGCAAAACACCGGGGAGCTGTTTTTT
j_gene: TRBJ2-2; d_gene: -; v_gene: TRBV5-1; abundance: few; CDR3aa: CASSLKTGTGNTGELFF; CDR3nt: TGCGCCAGCAGCCTGAAAACAGGGACGGGGAACACCGGGGAGCTGTTTTTT
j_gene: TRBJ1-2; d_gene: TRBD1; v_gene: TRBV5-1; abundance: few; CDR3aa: CASSWDRQEKNYGYTF; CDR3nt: TGCGCCAGCAGCTGGGACAGACAGGAAAAGAACTATGGCTACACCTTC
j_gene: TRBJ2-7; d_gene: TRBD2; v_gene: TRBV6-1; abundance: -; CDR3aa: CASRAGGGDEQYF; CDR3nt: TGTGCCAGCAGAGCGGGGGGAGGGGACGAGCAGTACTTC
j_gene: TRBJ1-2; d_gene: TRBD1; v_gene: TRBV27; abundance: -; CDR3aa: CASSLRRTGGFGYGYTF; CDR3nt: TGTGCCAGCAGTTTACGACGGACAGGGGGTTTCGGCTATGGCTACACCTTC
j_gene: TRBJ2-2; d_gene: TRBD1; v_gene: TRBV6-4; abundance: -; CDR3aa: CASSTGTGGNTGELFF; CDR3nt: TGTGCCAGCAGTACTGGGACAGGGGGTAACACCGGGGAGCTGTTTTTT
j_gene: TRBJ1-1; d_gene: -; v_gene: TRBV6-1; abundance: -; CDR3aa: CASSRRGAEAFF; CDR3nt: TGTGCCAGTAGTAGGAGGGGTGCTGAAGCTTTCTTT
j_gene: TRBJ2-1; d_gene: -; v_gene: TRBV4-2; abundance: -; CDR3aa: CASSQEEGRGVEQFF; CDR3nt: TGTGCCAGCAGCCAAGAAGAGGGCAGGGGCGTTGAGCAGTTCTTC
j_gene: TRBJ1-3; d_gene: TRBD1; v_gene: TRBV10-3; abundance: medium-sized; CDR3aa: CAISDPGTGGNTIYF; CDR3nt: TGTGCCATCAGTGATCCCGGGACAGGGGGAAACACCATATATTTT
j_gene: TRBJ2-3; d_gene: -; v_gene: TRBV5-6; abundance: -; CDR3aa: CASSLDGKTQYF; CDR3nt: TGTGCCAGCAGCTTGGATGGCAAAACGCAGTATTTT
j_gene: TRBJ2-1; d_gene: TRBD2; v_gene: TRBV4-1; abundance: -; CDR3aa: CASSPGLAGYNEQFF; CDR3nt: TGCGCCAGCAGCCCCGGACTAGCGGGATACAATGAGCAGTTCTTC
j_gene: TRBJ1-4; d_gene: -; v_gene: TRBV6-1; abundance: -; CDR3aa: CASKDPQTFGEKLFF; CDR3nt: TGTGCCAGCAAAGACCCACAGACCTTCGGTGAAAAACTGTTTTTT
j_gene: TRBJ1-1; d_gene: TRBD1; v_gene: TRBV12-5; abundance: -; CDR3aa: CASGLVRAGGSDTEAFF; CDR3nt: TGTGCTAGTGGTTTGGTACGGGCAGGGGGGTCGGACACTGAAGCTTTCTTT